The 10 T cell receptor beta chains given below trace back to one sample, sequenced in a study of T cell clonality in common variable immunodeficiency. Sequenced by immunoSEQ multiplex PCR; TCRdb stores in-frame clones only, minus some. Observed in the sample are about 39,000 clones, none of them singletons. The source material was peripheral blood mononuclear cells. These receptors came from a person aged 18-70 years in good health.

This clone has just a few counts. The CDR3 end lies 3 residues beyond the end of the read and is filled in from the germline J gene. This sequence joins TRBV7-9 and TRBJ2-2; D perhaps matches TRBD1 (5 bases). CDR1 is SEHNR, CDR2 FQNEAQ, per germline (reference sequence). The CDR3 spans 14 residues. CDR3 DNA, as far as it was read: TGTGCCAGCAGCGCCCAGACAGTGTACGAAAAG. It encodes CASSAQTVYEK. The complete CDR3 sequence is CASSAQTVYEKLFF.

Within the sample, this clone is medium-sized. The observed sequence ends 3 residues before the CDR3 terminus, with the missing tail filled in from the germline J gene. The chain couples TRBV5-4 to TRBJ2-2; 7 nucleotides agree with TRBD1. Germline CDR1 and CDR2: SGHNT and YYREEE (reference sequence). CDR3 length equals 16 residues. Losses at the gene ends were 0 bases for V and 3 bases for J; bases not matched to a gene: 5. Here the CDR3 reads CASSLDDRVDTGELFF. The CDR3 bases that were read are TGTGCCAGCAGCTTGGATGACAGGGTGGACACCGGGGAG.

This clone was seen ten or more times. The read halts 3 residues ahead of the CDR3 end, with the missing end drawn from the germline J gene. The rearrangement joins TRBV29-1 to TRBJ2-1; TRBD2 agrees at 8 bases. V dropped 2 bases and J dropped 2; count of bases not matched to a gene: 2. This CDR3 contains 14 residues. In germline, CDR1 is SQVTM, CDR2 ANQGSEA. Incomplete CDR3 DNA: TGCAGCGTTGAAAGGGGACTAGCCTACAATGAG. Its protein is CSVERGLAYNE. In full, the CDR3 is CSVERGLAYNEQFF.

This clone was counted at least ten times. The sequenced fragment ends 3 residues before the CDR3 boundary, so the rest is inferred from the germline J gene. The same CDR3 is also encoded by other DNA sequences in this sample. The V and J genes are TRBV5-1 and TRBJ2-7; 10 bases match TRBD2. Germline CDR1 reads SGHRS; CDR2 reads YFSETQ. The CDR3 runs to 15 residues. V shed 0 bases and J 3 bases; nucleotides not matched to a gene: 3. The CDR3 sequence: CASSLGLAGDYEQYF. The covered CDR3 bases are TGCGCCAGCAGCTTGGGGCTAGCGGGAGACTACGAG. The complete variable domain, with remaining parts taken from reference TRBV5-1 and TRBJ2-7, reads KAGVTQTPRYLIKTRGQQVTLSCSPISGHRSVSWYQQTPGQGLQFLFEYFSETQRNKGNFPGRFSGRQFSNSRSEMNVSTLELGDSALYLCASSLGLAGDYEQYFGPGTRLTVT.

This clone was counted ten times or more. The read comes to an end 3 residues before the CDR3 does, leaving the germline J gene to fill in the end. The genes are TRBV10-3 and TRBJ1-1; D not certain. The CDR3 totals 14 residues. Germline lookup yields CDR1 ENHRY and CDR2 SYGVKD. The CDR3 region is CAISESSIPNEAFF. The part of the CDR3 DNA that was read is TGTGCCATCAGTGAGTCGTCTATCCCAAATGAG.

This clone was recorded many times. Coverage ceases 3 residues before the CDR3 finishes, and the germline J gene fills in the end. The V and J genes are TRBV19 and TRBJ2-5; D uncertain. The germline CDR1 and CDR2 sequences are LNHDA and SQIVND (reference sequence). Trimming took 1 base from V and 1 from J, leaving 7 bases between them. The CDR3 length is 14 residues. The CDR3 sequence: CASSIGHRQETQYF. The part of the CDR3 DNA that was read is TGTGCCAGTAGTATAGGGCACCGCCAAGAGACC.

Turning to this clone: From the germline J gene comes the end of the CDR3, since the read stops 3 residues before it. The V gene is TRBV6-1, the J gene TRBJ2-7; TRBD2 matches at 7 bases. This CDR3 has 13 amino acids. Germline CDR1 and CDR2: MNHNS and SASEGT. J gave up 6 bases and V 4 bases, and 6 bases lay outside the gene matches. The CDR3 DNA, read in part, is TGTGCCAGCAGTGGGGGGGGAGCTCTCGAG. Residues: CASSGGGALE. The whole CDR3 protein reads CASSGGGALEQYF.

Points on this clone: The observed sequence ends 3 residues before the CDR3 terminus, with the missing tail filled in from the germline J gene. The V and J genes are TRBV20-1 and TRBJ1-2; D perhaps matches TRBD1 (5 bases). CDR1 DFQATT and CDR2 SNEGSKA come from the germline V gene (reference sequence). CDR3 size: 14 residues. The CDR3: CSAMGLAGSETYTF. The covered CDR3 bases are TGCAGTGCCATGGGACTAGCGGGATCAGAGACC.

A word on this clone: The CDR3 goes on 3 residues after the read ends, and that part is filled in from the germline J gene. This chain connects TRBV7-9 to TRBJ2-1, with a possible D match to TRBD1 (7 bases). The CDR3 extends over 15 amino acids. With 2 bases removed from V and 8 bases from J, the gap between germline ends came to 16 bases. Germline lookup yields CDR1 SEHNR and CDR2 FQNEAQ (reference sequence). The part of the CDR3 DNA that was read is TGTGCCAGCAGCTTATTTAGACAGGGCGGGGATGAG. It codes for CASSLFRQGGDE. The entire CDR3 is CASSLFRQGGDEQFF. The full variable domain, rest sourced from reference TRBV7-9 and TRBJ2-1, is DTGVSQNPRHKITKRGQNVTFRCDPISEHNRLYWYRQTLGQGPEFLTYFQNEAQLEKSRLLSDRFSAERPKGSFSTLEIQRTEQGDSAMYLCASSLFRQGGDEQFFGPGTRLTVL.

This clone was observed many times. Read data end 3 residues before the CDR3 end; the end is taken from the germline J gene. J is TRBJ2-3 and V is TRBV5-4; D gene uncertain. Trimming shortened V by 1 base and J by 1 base, and 10 bases separated the two germline ends. This CDR3 is built from 15 residues. The germline V gene has CDR1 SGHNT and CDR2 YYREEE (reference sequence). Here the CDR3 reads CASSLPSVGTDTQYF. The sequenced CDR3 bases are TGTGCCAGCAGCTTGCCCAGTGTTGGCACAGATACG.